A selection of T cell receptor beta chains follows, all from one sample in a study of neoadjuvant nivolumab and ipilimumab in lung cancer. The method was immunoSEQ multiplex PCR; TCRdb's version includes in-frame clones alone and lacks a portion of them. Here the sample spans a few thousand clones, around 70% being singletons. The sample in question was tumor tissue, obtained after neoadjuvant nivolumab, alone or with ipilimumab, at or shortly before surgery. Source of these receptors: an adult with non-small cell lung cancer. The CDR3 runs from the conserved cysteine through the conserved F or W. The D gene is left open where the match is weak. Only some rows state a clone size, as once, few, many or a class for expanded clones.

abundance	d_gene	j_gene	v_gene	CDR3nt	CDR3aa
few	NA	TRBJ1-2	TRBV4-3	TGCGCCAGCAGCCAAGATCGAGCCAGTCACTATGGCTACACCTTC	CASSQDRASHYGYTF
NA	TRBD1	TRBJ1-4	TRBV11-2	TGTGCCAGCAGCTTAGAGACCAGGGGGGAAAAACTGTTTTTT	CASSLETRGEKLFF
NA	TRBD2	TRBJ2-5	TRBV15	TGTGCCACCAGCAGAGGGGGTAGCGGGGCCGAAGAGACCCAGTACTTC	CATSRGGSGAEETQYF
NA	TRBD1	TRBJ1-1	TRBV28	TGTGCCAGCAGTTTATACGGACAGGTGAACACTGAAGCTTTCTTT	CASSLYGQVNTEAFF
NA	NA	TRBJ1-1	TRBV5-4	TGTGCCAGCAGCTTGTGGGAGGGGATGAACACTGAAGCTTTCTTT	CASSLWEGMNTEAFF
few	TRBD1	TRBJ1-2	TRBV6-6	TGTGCCAGCAGTTACGTCCGGGACAGGCGACATGGCTACACCTTC	CASSYVRDRRHGYTF
NA	TRBD1	TRBJ2-5	TRBV5-1	TGCGCCAGCAGCGTTGGGACAGGGGGTGAGCAAGAGACCCAGTACTTC	CASSVGTGGEQETQYF
few	NA	TRBJ1-1	TRBV6-6	TGTGCCAGCACTCAACCGGGCGGGCTAGCTTTCTTT	CASTQPGGLAFF
NA	TRBD1	TRBJ1-6	TRBV18	TGTGCCAGCTCACCGGGACAGCTAAATTCACCCCTCCACTTT	CASSPGQLNSPLHF
NA	TRBD1	TRBJ1-1	TRBV27	TGTGCCAGCAGAACAGGGGGTAGGGACACTGAAGCTTTCTTT	CASRTGGRDTEAFF
NA	TRBD1	TRBJ2-2	TRBV15	TGTGCCACCAGCAAGGGACAGGGGACCGGGGAGCTGTTTTTT	CATSKGQGTGELFF
NA	NA	TRBJ2-5	TRBV5-6	TGTGCCAGCAGCTTGGCCGGGGGCCAAGAGACCCAGTACTTC	CASSLAGGQETQYF
NA	NA	TRBJ1-2	TRBV6-5	TGTGCCAGCAGTTACGTTGAGACAGTTCCTAACGGGGGCTACACCTTC	CASSYVETVPNGGYTF
NA	NA	TRBJ2-7	TRBV28	TGTGCCAGCAGTTTAACAGGGTCCTACGAGCAGTACTTC	CASSLTGSYEQYF
NA	NA	TRBJ2-1	TRBV5-4	TGTGCCAGCAGCTCTGACAGGCGTGGGGAGTTCTTC	CASSSDRRGEFF
once	TRBD2	TRBJ2-1	TRBV11-2	TGTGCCAGCAGCGACACTCTTGGACTAGCGGGCAACCAGTTCTTC	CASSDTLGLAGNQFF
NA	NA	TRBJ1-6	TRBV7-9	TGTGCCAGCAGCCGACTAGGGGGAGCCTATAATTCACCCCTCCACTTT	CASSRLGGAYNSPLHF
NA	NA	TRBJ1-6	TRBV18	TGTGCCAGCTCACCAGGAGGAGACGATTCACCCCTCCACTTT	CASSPGGDDSPLHF
NA	NA	TRBJ1-2	TRBV10-3	TGTGCCATCAGTGAGTCGAGTTCGGGGCCCCTGGACTATGGCTACACCTTC	CAISESSSGPLDYGYTF
NA	NA	TRBJ1-2	TRBV10-1	TGCGCCAGCAGTGAGACCTTGAACTATGGCTACACCTTC	CASSETLNYGYTF
NA	TRBD1	TRBJ1-5	TRBV28	TGTGCCAGCAGTGAAATGGGACAGCGGTGGCAGCCCCAGCATTTT	CASSEMGQRWQPQHF
NA	NA	TRBJ1-6	TRBV7-2	TGTGCCAGCCAAAATCCTCAGCAGGGACTATATAATTCACCCCTCCACTTT	CASQNPQQGLYNSPLHF
NA	TRBD2	TRBJ2-2	TRBV5-1	TGCGCCAGCAGCTTGGACGGGGGGGCGAGCACCGGGGAGCTGTTTTTT	CASSLDGGASTGELFF
NA	NA	TRBJ1-1	TRBV5-1	TGCGCCAGCAGCTTGGACGCAGGAGCCTACACTGAAGCTTTCTTT	CASSLDAGAYTEAFF
NA	NA	TRBJ1-6	TRBV10-3	TGTGCCATCAGTGAGAGGGGGGATTCACCCCTCCACTTT	CAISERGDSPLHF
NA	NA	TRBJ1-1	TRBV11-2	TGTGCCAGCAGCTTAGACCCGAACCTCCACACTGAAGCTTTCTTT	CASSLDPNLHTEAFF
NA	NA	TRBJ2-5	TRBV5-1	TGCGCCAGCGCTAGGGATTCCCAAGAGACCCAGTACTTC	CASARDSQETQYF
NA	NA	TRBJ1-1	TRBV7-8	TGTGCCAGCAGCACCGGAGGAGACACTGAAGCTTTCTTT	CASSTGGDTEAFF
NA	TRBD1	TRBJ1-2	TRBV5-1	TGCGCCAGCAGCTTGGTACAGGGGGCTTATGGCTACACCTTC	CASSLVQGAYGYTF
NA	NA	TRBJ1-3	TRBV6-5	TGTGCCAGCAGTAGGTCCCGAGGGAGAGGAAACACCATATATTTT	CASSRSRGRGNTIYF
NA	TRBD1	TRBJ1-2	TRBV10-3	TGTGCCACCATCGGGACAGCTAACTATGGCTACACCTTC	CATIGTANYGYTF
large	NA	TRBJ1-2	TRBV7-9	TGTGCCAGCAGCTCGGCCGAGGGGGGCTACACCTTC	CASSSAEGGYTF
NA	NA	TRBJ1-1	TRBV19	TGTGCCAGTAGTGCAACCACAGGGAGAGGAGCTTTCTTT	CASSATTGRGAFF
NA	NA	TRBJ2-5	TRBV4-3	TGCGCCAGCAGCCTTACTTGGGACGGAACCCAAGAGACCCAGTACTTC	CASSLTWDGTQETQYF
NA	NA	TRBJ1-3	TRBV5-1	TGCGCCAGCAGCTTGGCAGACTCTGGAAACACCATATATTTT	CASSLADSGNTIYF
NA	NA	TRBJ1-1	TRBV11-2	TGTGCCAGCAGCTACGATCCTGATGATGAAGCTTTCTTT	CASSYDPDDEAFF
NA	NA	TRBJ2-1	TRBV29-1	TGCAGCGTTGAGGGGGTCCTTAGGGCCTCGGTTTACAATGAGCAGTTCTTC	CSVEGVLRASVYNEQFF
once	NA	TRBJ2-7	TRBV20-1	TGCAGTGCTACCCTCGAACTGCAGTACTTC	CSATLELQYF
NA	NA	TRBJ1-1	TRBV6-5	TGTGCCAGCAGCCCTATGATGGGGGAAGCTTTCTTT	CASSPMMGEAFF
NA	TRBD1	TRBJ1-2	TRBV9	TGTGCCAGCAGCGTAACTCTTGCGCCGGGACAGGGTAACTATGGCTACACCTTC	CASSVTLAPGQGNYGYTF
NA	NA	TRBJ1-2	TRBV5-1	TGCGCCAGCAGCTTGGCCACAGATGGCTACACCTTC	CASSLATDGYTF
NA	NA	TRBJ1-2	TRBV6-6	TGTGCCAGCAGTGGGGCCTCGAGGCACTATGGCTACACCTTC	CASSGASRHYGYTF
NA	NA	TRBJ2-7	TRBV9	TGTGCCAGCAGCGTAGTCGGGCACGGCGAGCAGTACTTC	CASSVVGHGEQYF
once	TRBD1	TRBJ2-7	TRBV29-1	TGCAGGCTTCCGGGACAGGGGCCGTCCAGATCATCCGAGCAGTACTTC	CRLPGQGPSRSSEQYF
NA	NA	TRBJ1-6	TRBV5-5	TGTGCCAGCAGCTTGTACCTGAATTCACCCCTCCACTTT	CASSLYLNSPLHF